These 24 T cell receptor beta chains share one sample of origin, sequenced in a study of OX40 agonist ivuxolimab in advanced cancers. TCRdb's copy holds only in-frame clones and misses some; the assay was immunoSEQ multiplex PCR. In the table there are fewer than 50,000 clones, 85% to 95% of which are singletons. The input for sequencing was CD4+ or CD8+ T cells sorted from blood, taken in a trial of the OX40 agonist ivuxolimab. These receptors all come from an adult with an advanced solid tumor such as melanoma, head and neck, liver or kidney cancer.

The rearrangement links TRBV5-1 to TRBJ2-7, with 7 bases matching TRBD1. The CDR3 runs to 14 residues. Losses at the gene ends were 0 bases for V and 7 bases for J; bases not matched to a gene: 7. Germline V gene data show CDR1 as SGHRS and CDR2 as YFSETQ. The CDR3 sequence is CASSLAGGSEEQYF. The DNA for the CDR3 is TGCGCCAGCAGCTTGGCAGGGGGATCAGAAGAGCAGTACTTC.

This chain joins TRBV6-1 and TRBJ2-7; 7 bases align to TRBD1. Losses at the gene ends were 9 bases for V and 4 bases for J; bases not matched to a gene: 3. This CDR3 contains 11 residues. Germline V gene lookup returns CDR1 MNHNS and CDR2 SASEGT. CDR3 nucleotides: TGTGCCAGTCGGGACAGATACGAGCAGTACTTC. Its protein product is CASRDRYEQYF.

The chain recombines TRBV4-3 with TRBJ2-5, with 7 bases that match TRBD2. From germline, CDR1 is LGHNA and CDR2 YSLEER. After removal of 4 bases from V and 2 bases from J, the junction contained 10 bases not matched to a gene. The CDR3 has 16 residues. Here the CDR3 reads CASSPRAGRDQETQYF. The CDR3 coding sequence is TGCGCCAGCAGCCCCAGAGCGGGGAGAGATCAAGAGACCCAGTACTTC.

The J gene is TRBJ2-3, the V gene TRBV9, with D perhaps matching TRBD2 (6 bases). CDR1 and CDR2 from the germline V gene are SGDLS and YYNGEE. Trimming stripped 0 bases from V and 0 bases from J, with 8 bases between. CDR3 length: 15 amino acids. DNA for the CDR3: TGTGCCAGCAGCGTAGAACTAGCCAGCACAGATACGCAGTATTTT. Protein product: CASSVELASTDTQYF.

On this clone: Other DNA sequences in the sample encode the same CDR3. The chain links TRBV5-6 to TRBJ2-7, with D possibly being TRBD1 or TRBD2 (7 bases each). This CDR3 region has 14 residues. CDR1 is SGHDT and CDR2 is YYEEEE in the germline V gene. The V end was cut by 0 bases, the J end by 6 bases, with 13 bases between. Here the CDR3 reads CASSLGQGGLEQYF. The DNA for the CDR3 is TGTGCCAGCAGCTTGGGGCAGGGGGGGCTCGAGCAGTACTTC. The whole variable domain, remainder taken from reference TRBV5-6 and TRBJ2-7, is DAGVTQSPTHLIKTRGQQVTLRCSPKSGHDTVSWYQQALGQGPQFIFQYYEEEERQRGNFPDRFSGHQFPNYSSELNVNALLLGDSALYLCASSLGQGGLEQYFGPGTRLTVT.

The chain uses TRBV4-1 and TRBJ2-5, with D possibly TRBD2 on 7 matching bases. Trimming shortened V by 1 base and J by 7 bases, and 22 bases separated the two germline ends. Germline V gives CDR1 MGHRA, CDR2 YSYEKL. CDR3 length: 17 amino acids. For the CDR3, the DNA is TGCGCCAGCAGCCAAGTCGGGGGGCACACCCAACCCGGGACCCAGTACTTC. Amino acid sequence: CASSQVGGHTQPGTQYF.

The V gene is TRBV4-3, the J gene TRBJ2-2; either TRBD1 or TRBD2 may supply D (5 bases each). The germline V gene encodes CDR1 LGHNA and CDR2 YSLEER. With 2 bases removed from V and 0 bases from J, the gap between germline ends came to 10 bases. The CDR3 runs 16 residues. This chain's CDR3 is CASSQPGPANTGELFF. The DNA of the CDR3 is TGCGCCAGCAGCCAACCGGGACCTGCGAACACCGGGGAGCTGTTTTTT.

This chain connects TRBV21-1 to TRBJ1-3; TRBD1, the table's D call, was not compared with the DNA. TRBV21-1 is an annotated pseudogene. CDR3 size: 12 residues. The CDR3 DNA is TGTGCCAGCAGCAAGCACAGGAACACCATATATTTT. Protein product: CASSKHRNTIYF.

V is TRBV5-1 and J is TRBJ2-7, with 11 bases lining up with TRBD2. V was pared by 1 base and J by 0 bases, with 3 bases of the junction left unmatched. Germline V gives CDR1 SGHRS, CDR2 YFSETQ. CDR3 size: 16 residues. The CDR3 coding sequence is TGCGCCAGCAGCTTGTTGGGACTAGCGGACTCCTACGAGCAGTACTTC. Protein sequence: CASSLLGLADSYEQYF.

This chain uses TRBV10-3 with TRBJ1-4; possibly TRBD1 for D (6 bases). CDR1 is ENHRY and CDR2 is SYGVKD in the germline V gene. This CDR3 region has 13 residues. V was pared by 8 bases and J by 7 bases, with 14 bases between. The CDR3 DNA reads TGTGCCATCTCAGGGGAGGGAGTTGAAAAACTGTTTTTT. Translated: CAISGEGVEKLFF.

The chain carries TRBV27 and TRBJ1-2; 10 bases match TRBD1. V gave up 2 bases and J gave up 4 bases; unmatched junction bases: 7. Germline V gives CDR1 MNHEY, CDR2 SMNVEV (reference sequence). The CDR3 has 16 residues. The CDR3 bases are TGTGCCAGCAGTTTACTCCGACAGGGGGCGATCTATGGCTACACCTTC. Encoded protein: CASSLLRQGAIYGYTF.

V usage is TRBV15 and J usage is TRBJ1-4, with D maybe TRBD1 (5 bases). Deletions cut 0 bases from V and 6 bases from J, with 14 bases between. CDR3 length equals 16 residues. CDR1 and CDR2 (germline): LNHNV, YYDKDF (reference sequence). CDR3 sequence (DNA): TGTGCCACCAGCAGAGATCAGACAGCCGGACATGAAAAACTGTTTTTT. This sequence encodes CATSRDQTAGHEKLFF. Filled out from reference TRBV15 and TRBJ1-4, the complete variable domain reads DAMVIQNPRYQVTQFGKPVTLSCSQTLNHNVMYWYQQKSSQAPKLLFHYYDKDFNNEADTPDNFQSRRPNTSFCFLDIRSPGLGDTAMYLCATSRDQTAGHEKLFFGSGTQLSVL.

J is TRBJ2-7 and V is TRBV27, with 8 bases aligning to TRBD2. In germline, CDR1 is MNHEY, CDR2 SMNVEV (reference sequence). The CDR3 loop spans 16 amino acids. V trimming: 1 base; J trimming: 3 bases; junction bases outside the gene matches: 8. CDR3 bases: TGTGCCAGCAGTTTATTTCCAGCGGGAGCCTACTACGAGCAGTACTTC. Amino acid sequence: CASSLFPAGAYYEQYF.

The chain joins TRBV2 to TRBJ2-7; maybe TRBD2 (5 bases). The CDR3 is 15 amino acids. Germline V gene lookup returns CDR1 SNHLY and CDR2 FYNNEI. V lost 4 bases, J lost 7 bases, and 20 bases lay in between. Here the CDR3 DNA reads TGTGCCAGCAGTGGGGTGGGAGAATTCACTTGGGAGCAGTACTTC. Translating gives CASSGVGEFTWEQYF.

V is TRBV6-1 and J is TRBJ1-5; D uncertain. Germline values: CDR1 MNHNS, CDR2 SASEGT. CDR3 length: 19 residues. The germline V and J ends were trimmed by 0 bases and 0 bases, with 18 bases remaining between them. This chain's CDR3 is CASSEADIGHIYSNQPQHF. The CDR3 coding sequence is TGTGCCAGCAGTGAAGCTGATATTGGGCATATATATAGCAATCAGCCCCAGCATTTT.

The chain recombines TRBV27 with TRBJ2-1; D may be TRBD2 (6 bases). V was shortened by 6 bases and J by 10 bases, with 22 bases between the two germline ends. Per the germline V gene, CDR1 is MNHEY and CDR2 is SMNVEV (reference sequence). The CDR3 has 15 residues. CDR3 bases: TGTGCCAGCAGCCTGATGGCGGGGCCGATCTGGGAGCAGTTCTTC. It yields the protein CASSLMAGPIWEQFF.

This clone was seen once. The V gene is TRBV15, the J gene TRBJ2-2, with 9 positions matching TRBD1. Germline assignment: CDR1 LNHNV and CDR2 YYDKDF (reference sequence). V trimming: 2 bases; J trimming: 6 bases; junction bases outside the gene matches: 7. This CDR3 spans 16 amino acids. DNA of the CDR3: TGTGCCACCAGCAGATACCGGGACAGGGTGTCCGGGGAGCTGTTTTTT. This encodes CATSRYRDRVSGELFF. Based on the CDR3 plus reference TRBV15 and TRBJ2-2, the full variable domain is DAMVIQNPRYQVTQFGKPVTLSCSQTLNHNVMYWYQQKSSQAPKLLFHYYDKDFNNEADTPDNFQSRRPNTSFCFLDIRSPGLGDTAMYLCATSRYRDRVSGELFFGEGSRLTVL.

The gene calls are TRBV6-1 and TRBJ2-7; the D gene is possibly TRBD2 (5 bases). The length of the CDR3 is 10 residues. Germline CDR1 reads MNHNS; CDR2 reads SASEGT. The germline V and J ends were trimmed by 5 bases and 7 bases, with 6 bases remaining between them. CDR3 residues: CASSTGEQYF. As DNA, the CDR3 is TGTGCCAGCAGTACGGGAGAGCAGTACTTC.

This rearrangement joins TRBV6-5 to TRBJ2-3; 11 nucleotides align to TRBD1. The CDR3 extends over 15 amino acids. The V segment lost 5 bases and the J segment 4 bases; nucleotides outside the gene matches: 5. From germline, CDR1 is MNHEY and CDR2 SVGAGI. The CDR3 reads CASSPGTGGSDTQYF. The CDR3, as DNA: TGTGCCAGCAGTCCCGGGACAGGGGGATCAGATACGCAGTATTTT.

J is TRBJ2-3 and V is TRBV4-1; D may correspond to TRBD1 or TRBD2 (5 bases each). V lost 4 bases to trimming and J lost 3 bases, with 17 bases between them. This CDR3 spans 16 amino acids. Germline V gene lookup returns CDR1 MGHRA and CDR2 YSYEKL. The CDR3 DNA reads as TGCGCCAGCAGCCCCTTGATGCAGGGAGAGACAGATACGCAGTATTTT. Its protein is CASSPLMQGETDTQYF.

V gene TRBV5-4 combines with J gene TRBJ2-1; D is unclear. This CDR3 region has 14 residues. V lost 1 base and J lost 6, with 11 bases in between. Germline CDR1 is SGHNT and CDR2 is YYREEE (reference sequence). The CDR3 here is CASSLTLGPNEQFF. CDR3 in DNA: TGTGCCAGCAGCTTGACCCTCGGTCCCAATGAGCAGTTCTTC.

The V gene is TRBV30, the J gene TRBJ1-2; TRBD1 is a possible D gene (5 bases). Germline assignment: CDR1 GTSNPN and CDR2 SVGIG (reference sequence). The CDR3 sequence is 14 residues long. The V and J ends lost 4 bases and 5 bases respectively, with 17 bases between them. Here the CDR3 reads CAWTPGGYAYGYTF. DNA of the CDR3: TGTGCCTGGACCCCGGGGGGGTACGCTTATGGCTACACCTTC.

The rearrangement links TRBV13 to TRBJ2-1; 8 bases agree with TRBD2. From germline, CDR1 is PRHDT and CDR2 FYEKMQ (reference sequence). Trimming removed 5 bases from V and 7 bases from J; junction bases left unmatched: 13. There are 16 residues in the CDR3. Here the CDR3 reads CASSDSPGLVGNEQFF. The DNA of the CDR3 is TGTGCCAGCAGCGATTCGCCGGGACTAGTGGGGAATGAGCAGTTCTTC.

This clone was detected only once. The chain carries TRBV28 and TRBJ2-7; D possibly corresponds to TRBD2 (5 bases). V shed 3 bases and J shed 2 bases, with 11 bases lying between them. Germline CDR1 and CDR2: MDHEN and SYDVKM. The CDR3 has 14 residues. DNA for the CDR3: TGTGCCAGCAGTTTTATGGACTTACCCTACGAGCAGTACTTC. Residues: CASSFMDLPYEQYF.